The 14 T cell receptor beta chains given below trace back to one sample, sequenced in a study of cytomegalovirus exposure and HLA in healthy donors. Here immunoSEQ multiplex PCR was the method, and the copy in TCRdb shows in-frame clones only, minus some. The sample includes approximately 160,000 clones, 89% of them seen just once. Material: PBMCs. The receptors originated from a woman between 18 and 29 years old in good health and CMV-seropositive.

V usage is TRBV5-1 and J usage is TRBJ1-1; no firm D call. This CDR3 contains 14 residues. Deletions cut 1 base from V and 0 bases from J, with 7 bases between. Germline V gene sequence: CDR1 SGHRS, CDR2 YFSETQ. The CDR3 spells CASSLSALNTEAFF. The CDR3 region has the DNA TGCGCCAGCAGCTTGAGCGCCCTGAACACTGAAGCTTTCTTT.

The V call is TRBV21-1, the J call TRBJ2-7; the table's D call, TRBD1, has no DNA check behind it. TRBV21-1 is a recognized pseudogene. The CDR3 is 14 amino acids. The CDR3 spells CASSRPGQGAMQYF. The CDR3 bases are TGTGCCAGCAGCCGTCCGGGACAGGGGGCTATGCAGTACTTC.

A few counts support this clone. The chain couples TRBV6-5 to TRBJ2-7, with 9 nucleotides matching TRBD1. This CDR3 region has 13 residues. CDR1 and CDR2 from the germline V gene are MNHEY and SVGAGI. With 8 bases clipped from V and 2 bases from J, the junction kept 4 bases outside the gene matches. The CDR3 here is CASEDRGTYEQYF. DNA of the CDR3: TGTGCCAGCGAGGACAGGGGCACCTACGAGCAGTACTTC.

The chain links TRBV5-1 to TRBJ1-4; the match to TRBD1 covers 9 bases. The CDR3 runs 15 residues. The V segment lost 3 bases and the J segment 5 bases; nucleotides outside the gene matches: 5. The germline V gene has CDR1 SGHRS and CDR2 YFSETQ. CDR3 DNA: TGCGCCAGCAGCTCCACCGGACAGGGGAATGAAAAACTGTTTTTT. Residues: CASSSTGQGNEKLFF. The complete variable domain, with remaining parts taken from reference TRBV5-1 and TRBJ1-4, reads KAGVTQTPRYLIKTRGQQVTLSCSPISGHRSVSWYQQTPGQGLQFLFEYFSETQRNKGNFPGRFSGRQFSNSRSEMNVSTLELGDSALYLCASSSTGQGNEKLFFGSGTQLSVL.

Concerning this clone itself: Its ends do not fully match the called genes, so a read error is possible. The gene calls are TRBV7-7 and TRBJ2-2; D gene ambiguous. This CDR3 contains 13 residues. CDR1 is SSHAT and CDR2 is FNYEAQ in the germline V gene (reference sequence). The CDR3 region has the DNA TGTGCTAGCAGCTTTCAGTTAACCGGGGAGCTGTTTTTT. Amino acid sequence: CASSFQLTGELFF.

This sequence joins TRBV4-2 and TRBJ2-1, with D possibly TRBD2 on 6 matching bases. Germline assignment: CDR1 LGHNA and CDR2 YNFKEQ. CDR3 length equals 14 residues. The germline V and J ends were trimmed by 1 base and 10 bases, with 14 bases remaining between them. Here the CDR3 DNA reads TGTGCCAGCAGCCAAGGGGGGACTCCAAGCGAGCAGTTCTTC. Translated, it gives CASSQGGTPSEQFF.

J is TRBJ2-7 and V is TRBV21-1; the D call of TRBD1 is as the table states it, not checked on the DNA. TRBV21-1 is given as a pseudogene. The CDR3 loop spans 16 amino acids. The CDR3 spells CASSKVYRGSAYEQYF. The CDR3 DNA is TGTGCCAGCAGCAAAGTCTACAGGGGTTCTGCCTACGAGCAGTACTTC.

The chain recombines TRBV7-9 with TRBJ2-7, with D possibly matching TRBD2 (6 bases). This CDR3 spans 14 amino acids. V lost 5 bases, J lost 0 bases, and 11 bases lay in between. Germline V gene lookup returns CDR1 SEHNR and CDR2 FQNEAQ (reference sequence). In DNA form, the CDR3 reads TGTGCCAGCAGCCCACAGGACTACTCCTACGAGCAGTACTTC. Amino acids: CASSPQDYSYEQYF.

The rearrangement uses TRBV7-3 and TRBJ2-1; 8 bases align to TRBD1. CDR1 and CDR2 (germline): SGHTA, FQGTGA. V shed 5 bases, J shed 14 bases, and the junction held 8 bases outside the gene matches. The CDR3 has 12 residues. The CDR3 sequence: CASSHGQGEKFF. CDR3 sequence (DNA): TGTGCCAGCAGCCATGGACAGGGCGAAAAGTTCTTC.

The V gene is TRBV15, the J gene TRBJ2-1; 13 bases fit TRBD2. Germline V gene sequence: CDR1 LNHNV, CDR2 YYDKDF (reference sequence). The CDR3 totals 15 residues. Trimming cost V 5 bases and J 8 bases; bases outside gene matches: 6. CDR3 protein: CATSRLAGGVDEQFF. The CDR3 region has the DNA TGTGCCACCAGCCGACTAGCGGGAGGTGTGGATGAGCAGTTCTTC.

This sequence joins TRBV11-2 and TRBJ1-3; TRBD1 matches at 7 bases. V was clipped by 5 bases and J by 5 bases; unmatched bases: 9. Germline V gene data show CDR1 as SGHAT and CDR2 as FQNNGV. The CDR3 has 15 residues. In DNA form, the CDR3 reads TGTGCCAGCAGCCGTCGAACAGGGGCCAGAAACACCATATATTTT. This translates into CASSRRTGARNTIYF.

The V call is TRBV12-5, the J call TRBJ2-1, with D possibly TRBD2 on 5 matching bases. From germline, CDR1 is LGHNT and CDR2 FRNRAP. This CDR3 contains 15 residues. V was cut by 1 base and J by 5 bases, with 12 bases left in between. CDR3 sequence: CASGLAGGGDNEQFF. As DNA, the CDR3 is TGTGCTAGTGGTTTGGCCGGAGGCGGCGACAATGAGCAGTTCTTC.

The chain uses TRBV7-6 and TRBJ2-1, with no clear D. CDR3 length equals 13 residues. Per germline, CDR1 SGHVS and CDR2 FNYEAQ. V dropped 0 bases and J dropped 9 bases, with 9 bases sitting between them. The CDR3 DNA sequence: TGTGCCAGCAGCTTAGCGGGCTCTGTTGAGCAGTTCTTC. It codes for CASSLAGSVEQFF. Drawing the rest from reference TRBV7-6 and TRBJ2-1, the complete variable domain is GAGVSQSPRYKVTKRGQDVALRCDPISGHVSLYWYRQALGQGPEFLTYFNYEAQQDKSGLPNDRFSAERPEGSISTLTIQRTEQRDSAMYRCASSLAGSVEQFFGPGTRLTVL.

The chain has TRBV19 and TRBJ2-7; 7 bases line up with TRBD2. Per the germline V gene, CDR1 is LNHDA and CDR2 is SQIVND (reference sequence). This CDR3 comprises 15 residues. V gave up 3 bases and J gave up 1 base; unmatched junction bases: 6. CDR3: CASSIWEGRSYEQYF. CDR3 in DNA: TGTGCCAGTAGTATCTGGGAGGGCAGGTCCTACGAGCAGTACTTC.